These 27 T cell receptor beta chains were sequenced from one sample in a study of cytomegalovirus exposure and HLA in healthy donors. PCR amplification relied on 60 Vbeta primers (plus 13 Jbeta primers). Clones were read by immunoSEQ multiplex PCR, and TCRdb kept only the in-frame ones, dropping some. The sample consists of under 150,000 clones, approximately 71% of them appearing once. The sample comprised PBMCs. The source of these receptors is an older woman in good health and CMV-seronegative.

The J gene is TRBJ2-6, the V gene TRBV5-4; TRBD1 aligns across 7 bases. V dropped 4 bases and J dropped 4; count of bases not matched to a gene: 5. CDR1 and CDR2 from the germline V gene are SGHNT and YYREEE (reference sequence). The CDR3 is 15 residues long. The CDR3 DNA sequence: TGTGCCAGCAGCGACACAGGGGCCGGGGCCAACGTCCTGACTTTC. It yields the protein CASSDTGAGANVLTF.

V and J are TRBV9 and TRBJ2-7, with TRBD1 identical over 9 bases. J gave up 7 bases and V 2 bases, and 7 bases lay outside the gene matches. CDR1 SGDLS and CDR2 YYNGEE come from the germline V gene. The CDR3 runs to 14 residues. This chain's CDR3 is CASSVGTGIVEQYF. CDR3 nucleotide sequence: TGTGCCAGCAGCGTTGGGACAGGGATTGTGGAGCAGTACTTC.

As to this clone: One end of the junction varies from germline; a read error may be responsible. V and J are TRBV7-9 and TRBJ2-7; possibly TRBD1 for D (6 bases). This CDR3 contains 11 residues. Germline V gene lookup returns CDR1 SEHNR and CDR2 FQNEAQ (reference sequence). The CDR3 DNA sequence: TGTTCCAGCGGACAGTTAAACGAGCAGTACTTC. This translates into CSSGQLNEQYF.

This clone appeared once. This sequence joins TRBV5-1 and TRBJ2-5, with 8 bases fitting TRBD1. Per the germline V gene, CDR1 is SGHRS and CDR2 is YFSETQ. The ends lost 4 bases at V and 3 bases at J; junction bases unmatched: 17. The CDR3 totals 18 residues. CDR3 residues: CASSQRRDRRSLKETQYF. DNA for the CDR3: TGCGCCAGCAGCCAACGCCGGGACAGGAGGTCGTTAAAAGAGACCCAGTACTTC.

The rearrangement links TRBV6-1 to TRBJ2-7, with D possibly being TRBD1 (6 bases). CDR3 length equals 14 residues. Germline V gene data show CDR1 as MNHNS and CDR2 as SASEGT. Trimming pared 2 bases from V and 4 bases from J, leaving 12 bases between. The CDR3 loop reads CASSESTQGYEQYF. CDR3 bases: TGTGCCAGCAGTGAATCCACCCAGGGGTACGAGCAGTACTTC.

Only a few counts were recorded for this clone. The rearrangement uses TRBV27 and TRBJ2-3; no clear D gene. Trimming shortened V by 3 bases and J by 0 bases, and 4 bases separated the two germline ends. This CDR3 is built from 13 residues. Per germline, CDR1 MNHEY and CDR2 SMNVEV (reference sequence). CDR3 sequence (DNA): TGTGCCAGCAGTTTTCAGAGCACAGATACGCAGTATTTT. Translating gives CASSFQSTDTQYF.

The chain recombines TRBV7-9 with TRBJ1-1; D perhaps matches TRBD1 (5 bases). Germline CDR1 is SEHNR and CDR2 is FQNEAQ (reference sequence). Deletions cut 5 bases from V and 4 bases from J, with 8 bases between. The length of the CDR3 is 12 residues. In nucleotides, the CDR3 is TGTGCCAGCAGCATCCAGGGCACTGAAGCTTTCTTT. Translated, it gives CASSIQGTEAFF.

This chain connects TRBV6-1 to TRBJ2-3; 13 bases agree with TRBD2. Germline assignment: CDR1 MNHNS and CDR2 SASEGT. The V segment lost 7 bases and the J segment 5 bases; nucleotides outside the gene matches: 3. There are 14 residues in the CDR3. The CDR3 is CASTRLAGGDTQYF. The CDR3 DNA sequence: TGTGCCAGCACTAGACTAGCGGGAGGAGATACGCAGTATTTT.

This sequence joins TRBV28 and TRBJ2-3; tentatively, D is TRBD2 (6 bases). This CDR3 is 15 amino acids long. From germline, CDR1 is MDHEN and CDR2 SYDVKM. Between the trimmed V and J ends, which lost 5 bases and 4 bases, there was a span of 16 bases. Here the CDR3 reads CASSVRRAGPDTQYF. The DNA for the CDR3 is TGTGCCAGCAGTGTACGGAGGGCCGGGCCAGATACGCAGTATTTT.

This clone was observed a few times. The rearrangement uses TRBV5-1 and TRBJ2-7; perhaps TRBD2 as D (5 bases). This CDR3 comprises 13 residues. V lost 0 bases and J lost 7, with 11 bases in between. Germline CDR1 and CDR2: SGHRS and YFSETQ. CDR3 DNA: TGCGCCAGCAGCTTGGGAGGGTCGGATGAGCAGTACTTC. Amino acids: CASSLGGSDEQYF.

This chain connects TRBV29-1 to TRBJ2-1, with 13 bases lining up with TRBD2. CDR1 SQVTM and CDR2 ANQGSEA come from the germline V gene. This CDR3 region has 17 residues. The V segment lost 0 bases and the J segment 8 bases; nucleotides outside the gene matches: 10. The CDR3 coding sequence is TGCAGCGTTGAAGACCCCGCACTAGCGGGGGGGCCGGATGAGCAGTTCTTC. The encoded protein is CSVEDPALAGGPDEQFF.

The rearrangement joins TRBV11-2 to TRBJ2-1; D possibly corresponds to TRBD1 (5 bases). Germline loops: CDR1 SGHAT, CDR2 FQNNGV. The CDR3 totals 15 residues. The ends were cut back, 1 base at V and 12 bases at J, with 19 bases in the middle. The CDR3, as DNA: TGTGCCAGCAGCTTAGCGCACGACAGACCCAATCGGCAGTTCTTC. This gives the protein CASSLAHDRPNRQFF.

The chain carries TRBV2 and TRBJ2-1; TRBD2 matches 10 bases. V lost 6 bases to trimming and J lost 6 bases; unmatched junction nucleotides: 11. The germline CDR1 and CDR2 sequences are SNHLY and FYNNEI. This CDR3 is built from 16 residues. CDR3 in DNA: TGTGCCAGCAGGCTTGGCCTAGCGGGAGTGTTCAATGAGCAGTTCTTC. It encodes CASRLGLAGVFNEQFF.

This rearrangement joins TRBV5-4 to TRBJ1-6; 11 bases line up with TRBD1. V gave up 4 bases and J gave up 9 bases; unmatched junction bases: 6. The CDR3 sequence is 15 residues long. The germline gives CDR1 SGHNT, CDR2 YYREEE (reference sequence). CDR3 nucleotides: TGTGCCAGCAGCGGGGACAGGGGGATTGCTTCACCCCTCCACTTT. It specifies CASSGDRGIASPLHF. Full variable domain (remainder filled in from reference TRBV5-4 and TRBJ1-6): ETGVTQSPTHLIKTRGQQVTLRCSSQSGHNTVSWYQQALGQGPQFIFQYYREEENGRGNFPPRFSGLQFPNYSSELNVNALELDDSALYLCASSGDRGIASPLHFGNGTRLTVT.

V gene TRBV10-3 combines with J gene TRBJ2-7; 10 bases align to TRBD2. CDR1 is ENHRY, CDR2 SYGVKD, per germline. This CDR3 is built from 17 residues. J gave up 5 bases and V 2 bases, and 12 bases lay outside the gene matches. The CDR3 nucleotides are TGTGCCATCAGTGAGCGCGGGGGGGTGGGACTAGCGCACGAGCAGTACTTC. Translated, it gives CAISERGGVGLAHEQYF.

This chain uses TRBV28 with TRBJ1-5; TRBD1 matches at 9 bases. CDR1 and CDR2 from the germline V gene are MDHEN and SYDVKM. CDR3 length equals 15 residues. Unmatched junction bases numbered 6, after V lost 3 bases and J lost 6 bases. This CDR3 is CASSLEQGASQPQHF. The CDR3 bases are TGTGCCAGCAGTTTGGAACAGGGGGCGAGTCAGCCCCAGCATTTT.

The V gene is TRBV27, the J gene TRBJ1-4; no clear D. CDR3 length: 16 amino acids. Germline CDR1 reads MNHEY; CDR2 reads SMNVEV (reference sequence). Trimming left V 6 bases short and J 5 bases short, with 19 bases between. The DNA of the CDR3 is TGTGCCAGCAGGGCCCGTTCTTCGGGGTTAAATGAAAAACTGTTTTTT. Protein product: CASRARSSGLNEKLFF.

The chain has TRBV28 and TRBJ1-2; 9 nucleotides agree with TRBD1. There are 13 residues in the CDR3. The J segment lost 8 bases and the V segment lost 6 bases, leaving 7 bases of the junction unmatched. From germline, CDR1 is MDHEN and CDR2 SYDVKM. The CDR3 bases are TGTGCCAGCAGCATACAGGGGGCAGGGGGCTACACCTTC. Amino acids: CASSIQGAGGYTF.

The chain is built from TRBV5-4 and TRBJ2-3; D gene unclear. The CDR3 covers 14 residues. V was pared by 0 bases and J by 2 bases, with 7 bases between. From germline, CDR1 is SGHNT and CDR2 YYREEE (reference sequence). The CDR3 sequence: CASSLAGVTDTQYF. CDR3 DNA sequence: TGTGCCAGCAGCTTGGCCGGAGTCACAGATACGCAGTATTTT. Together with reference TRBV5-4 and TRBJ2-3, the CDR3 gives the full variable domain: ETGVTQSPTHLIKTRGQQVTLRCSSQSGHNTVSWYQQALGQGPQFIFQYYREEENGRGNFPPRFSGLQFPNYSSELNVNALELDDSALYLCASSLAGVTDTQYFGPGTRLTVL.

The rearrangement links TRBV28 to TRBJ1-2, with 8 bases that match TRBD1. The junction had 6 bases not matched to a gene; V was cut back by 2 bases and J by 7 bases. Germline loops: CDR1 MDHEN, CDR2 SYDVKM. The CDR3 is made up of 14 amino acids. DNA of the CDR3: TGTGCCAGCAGTTTAAGACAGGGGACCTCTGGCTACACCTTC. As protein: CASSLRQGTSGYTF.

The rearrangement uses TRBV11-3 and TRBJ1-1; no definite D call. V was pared by 4 bases and J by 6 bases, with 12 bases between. The germline V gene has CDR1 SGHNT and CDR2 YENEEA. There are 13 residues in the CDR3. The CDR3 sequence is CASSSRSRAEAFF. The DNA of the CDR3 is TGTGCCAGCAGCTCCCGTTCGCGAGCTGAAGCTTTCTTT.

The chain recombines TRBV6-1 with TRBJ2-3; D remains unclear. CDR3 length: 14 amino acids. Trimming removed 1 base from V and 0 bases from J, with 5 bases in between. Germline V gene lookup returns CDR1 MNHNS and CDR2 SASEGT. The CDR3 region is CASSEVGSTDTQYF. The CDR3 bases are TGTGCCAGCAGTGAAGTGGGCAGCACAGATACGCAGTATTTT.

The gene calls are TRBV2 and TRBJ2-1; 8 bases are shared with TRBD2. J lost 16 bases, V lost 8 bases, and 22 bases had no gene match. This CDR3 has 15 amino acids. Germline V gene data show CDR1 as SNHLY and CDR2 as FYNNEI. Here the CDR3 DNA reads TGTGCCAGCCCCGGGAGGAGAGCGGGGGCTATTCCCCCCTTCTTC. It is translated as CASPGRRAGAIPPFF.

This clone was counted between two and nine times. This sequence joins TRBV15 and TRBJ1-1; D gene uncertain. CDR3 length equals 18 residues. V lost 3 bases and J 4 bases, leaving 24 bases between the germline ends. CDR1 and CDR2 (germline): LNHNV, YYDKDF (reference sequence). CDR3: CATSSDAGARSVGTEAFF. The DNA of the CDR3 is TGTGCCACCAGCAGCGATGCGGGAGCTCGTTCGGTCGGCACTGAAGCTTTCTTT.

The genes are TRBV28 and TRBJ2-7, with 8 bases identical to TRBD1. J gave up 12 bases and V 6 bases, and 13 bases lay outside the gene matches. This CDR3 region has 13 residues. CDR1 is MDHEN, CDR2 SYDVKM, per germline. CDR3: CASSPIPGQGGYF. CDR3 bases: TGTGCCAGCAGCCCGATCCCCGGACAGGGCGGGTACTTC.

V is TRBV11-2 and J is TRBJ2-7; TRBD2 matches at 7 bases. Germline CDR1 reads SGHAT; CDR2 reads FQNNGV. V shed 2 bases, J shed 2 bases, and the junction held 15 bases outside the gene matches. This CDR3 is 18 amino acids long. CDR3 loop: CASSLLNSVRGRPYEQYF. CDR3 sequence (DNA): TGTGCCAGCAGCTTATTAAATTCGGTCCGCGGGAGACCCTACGAGCAGTACTTC. Full variable domain (rest looked up from reference TRBV11-2 and TRBJ2-7): EAGVAQSPRYKIIEKRQSVAFWCNPISGHATLYWYQQILGQGPKLLIQFQNNGVVDDSQLPKDRFSAERLKGVDSTLKIQPAKLEDSAVYLCASSLLNSVRGRPYEQYFGPGTRLTVT.

This chain connects TRBV29-1 to TRBJ2-1; D is possibly TRBD2 (7 bases). This CDR3 comprises 14 residues. CDR1 and CDR2 from the germline V gene are SQVTM and ANQGSEA. V lost 7 bases and J 7 bases, leaving 20 bases between the germline ends. The CDR3 DNA sequence: TGCAGCGGGTTTGGAGGGGGGGCCAGGAATGAGCAGTTCTTC. Translating it yields CSGFGGGARNEQFF.